A selection of T cell receptor beta chains follows, all from one sample in a study of CD8+CD57+ T cells in acquired aplastic anemia. TCRdb re-analysed the reads in MiXCR, keeping a single row per CDR3 protein. The sample holds 50,000 to 70,000 distinct CDR3 sequences, 55% seen once. The specimen sequenced was sorted CD4+, CD8+, or CD8+CD57+ T cells (not recorded which) from PBMCs. These receptors came from a human donor in good health, serving as a control. Each CDR3 is given with its conserved first and last residue.

j_call v_call cdr3_aa
TRBJ2-5 TRBV7-8 CASRGGGRETQYF
TRBJ1-5 TRBV19 CASNNQPQHF
TRBJ1-1 TRBV19 CASSIVGATGTEAFF
TRBJ2-1 TRBV14 CASSPFLVGRKEGNEQFF
TRBJ1-1 TRBV2 CASTGQGADTEAFF
TRBJ2-3 TRBV11-2 CASSSPGQGPDTQYF
TRBJ2-7 TRBV24-1 CATSDGGQGSDEQYF
TRBJ2-2 TRBV7-9 CASSPLFGELFF
TRBJ2-7 TRBV6-1 CASSGGLAGGPREQYF
TRBJ1-5 TRBV7-9 CASSLNSGNQPQHF
TRBJ2-3 TRBV5-1 CASSLRGTQYF